This T cell receptor beta chain was sequenced for a study of T-cell reconstitution after alpha-beta-depleted transplantation in children. Broader study findings: Reported findings indicate that, about two months after transplant, alpha-beta T cells came from several hundred expanded clones, which were derived from non-depleted graft cells.

This clonotype was observed a handful of times. Antigen unknown. The CDR3 runs to 13 residues. Trimming stripped 4 bases from V and 0 bases from J, with 2 bases between. The germline V gene encodes CDR1 KGHDR and CDR2 SFDVKD. A library of TCRbeta sequences, prepared with unique molecular identifiers, was generated. TCRdb passed the PCR reads through MiXCR, listing each CDR3 protein once. The sample holds approximately 230,000 distinct CDR3 sequences, more than 20% seen once. The TCR sequence derives from a female patient between 2 and 15 years old who had a stem cell transplant for congenital amegakaryocytic thrombocytopenia, so the T cells may come from the graft donor. The sequencing used PBMCs, mostly from graft donor cells, collected 360 days after TCRalphabeta/CD19-depleted stem cell transplant. The chain has TRBV24-1 and TRBJ2-2; D gene ambiguous. As DNA, the CDR3 is TGTGCCACCAGTGAAACGAACACCGGGGAGCTGTTTTTT. Amino acid sequence: CATSETNTGELFF.